A single T cell receptor beta chain is shown here with its context. Its target is unknown. The source of the sample is a study of blood T cells in healthy people across ages. The V end lost 3 bases, the J end lost 3 bases, and 11 bases lay between the germline ends. Germline V gene lookup returns CDR1 KGHSH and CDR2 LQKENI. The CDR3 is 14 residues long. The use of a sample-barcoded 5' primer and a J-beta primer mix characterized a second PCR of roughly 6 to 11 cycles. From the 5' RACE reads, TCRdb called clonotypes with MiXCR, one entry per CDR3 protein. The data contain about 1,400,000 distinct CDR3 sequences, 42% of them seen just once; the ten biggest clones take up approximately 7.9%. Every sample had a minimum of 6.5 million PBMCs isolated. Findings and caveats of the study: The CMV status of each donor remained undetermined, and this could have confounded shifts in expanded clonotypes.

The sample taken for sequencing was blood. The TCR comes from a young woman in good health. This chain connects TRBV18 to TRBJ1-2; D is unclear. Written as DNA, the CDR3 is TGTGCCAGCTCACCGAGCACAGTCGACTATGGCTACACCTTC. This encodes CASSPSTVDYGYTF. Looking up the rest from reference TRBV18 and TRBJ1-2 gives the full variable domain: NAGVMQNPRHLVRRRGQEARLRCSPMKGHSHVYWYRQLPEEGLKFMVYLQKENIIDESGMPKERFSAEFPKEGPSILRIQQVVRGDSAAYFCASSPSTVDYGYTFGSGTRLTVV.